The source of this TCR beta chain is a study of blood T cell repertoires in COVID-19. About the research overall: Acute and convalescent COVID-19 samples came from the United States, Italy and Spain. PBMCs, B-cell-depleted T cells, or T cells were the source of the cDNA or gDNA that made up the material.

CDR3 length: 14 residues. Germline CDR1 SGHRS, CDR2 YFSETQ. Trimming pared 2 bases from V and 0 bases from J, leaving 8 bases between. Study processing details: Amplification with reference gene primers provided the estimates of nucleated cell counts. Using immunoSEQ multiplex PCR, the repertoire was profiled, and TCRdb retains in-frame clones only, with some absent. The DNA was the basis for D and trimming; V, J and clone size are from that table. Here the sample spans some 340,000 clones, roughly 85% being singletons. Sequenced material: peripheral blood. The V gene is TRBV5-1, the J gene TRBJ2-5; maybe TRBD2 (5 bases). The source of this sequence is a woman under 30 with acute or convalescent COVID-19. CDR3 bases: TGCGCCAGCAGCTTCGGAGGAGACCAAGAGACCCAGTACTTC. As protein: CASSFGGDQETQYF.